The clone carrying this T cell receptor beta chain showed up many times. Its cognate antigen is unknown. These data are taken from a study of CD8 T cells in ankylosing spondylitis. General study points: What seemed typical of ankylosing spondylitis blood was a TCR beta motif built from eight highly homologous variants.

Each CDR3 protein gets one entry after TCRdb re-called the 5' RACE reads with MiXCR. The sample lists roughly 490,000 distinct CDR3 sequences, over 4% occurring once. This TCR was sampled from a male donor with ankylosing spondylitis. The sample was blood, either unsorted or a sorted T cell fraction (not recorded which).

The CDR3 region is CASSYEARAYAFF. The CDR3 nucleotides are TGTGCCAGCAGTTACGAAGCCAGGGCGTACGCTTTCTTT. The chain couples TRBV6-5 to TRBJ1-1, with a weak D call TRBD1 (5 bases). Germline V gene lookup returns CDR1 MNHEY and CDR2 SVGAGI. CDR3 size: 13 residues. The germline V and J ends were trimmed by 2 bases and 11 bases, with 15 bases remaining between them.